This TCR beta chain stems from a study of T cell repertoires in aging, cancer and after chemotherapy. A mixed TRB-A/B primer pool amplified rearranged TRB by multiplex touch-down PCR. Each CDR3 protein is one row after TCRdb ran MiXCR on the multiplex PCR reads. In the table there are more than 10,000 distinct CDR3 sequences, around 20% of which are singletons. From germline, CDR1 is LNHDA and CDR2 SQIVND (reference sequence). The CDR3 length is 19 residues. Trimming took 3 bases from V and 0 from J; bases not matched to a gene: 11. Whole-study results and caveats: The repertoire data cannot show anything about immunological memory following chemotherapy. Age-matched healthy donors had significantly more diverse, less clonal blood TCR repertoires than untreated cancer patients. In each cancer cohort, median generation probability increased across chemotherapy, suggesting thymic output rebounded. In healthy donors, age-related TCR diversity loss mainly reflected lost richness.

This clonotype is medium-sized (0.01 to 0.1%) in the sample. Its specificity is unknown. Peripheral blood genomic DNA, not sorted cells or RNA, was the template. The sequenced sample was blood. The receptor was isolated from a human donor in good health. The V call is TRBV19, the J call TRBJ2-6; 7 bases align to TRBD1. The DNA for the CDR3 is TGTGCCAGTAGTATCCCCCCCTGGACAGGACGCTCTGGGGCCAACGTCCTGACTTTC. Its translation: CASSIPPWTGRSGANVLTF.